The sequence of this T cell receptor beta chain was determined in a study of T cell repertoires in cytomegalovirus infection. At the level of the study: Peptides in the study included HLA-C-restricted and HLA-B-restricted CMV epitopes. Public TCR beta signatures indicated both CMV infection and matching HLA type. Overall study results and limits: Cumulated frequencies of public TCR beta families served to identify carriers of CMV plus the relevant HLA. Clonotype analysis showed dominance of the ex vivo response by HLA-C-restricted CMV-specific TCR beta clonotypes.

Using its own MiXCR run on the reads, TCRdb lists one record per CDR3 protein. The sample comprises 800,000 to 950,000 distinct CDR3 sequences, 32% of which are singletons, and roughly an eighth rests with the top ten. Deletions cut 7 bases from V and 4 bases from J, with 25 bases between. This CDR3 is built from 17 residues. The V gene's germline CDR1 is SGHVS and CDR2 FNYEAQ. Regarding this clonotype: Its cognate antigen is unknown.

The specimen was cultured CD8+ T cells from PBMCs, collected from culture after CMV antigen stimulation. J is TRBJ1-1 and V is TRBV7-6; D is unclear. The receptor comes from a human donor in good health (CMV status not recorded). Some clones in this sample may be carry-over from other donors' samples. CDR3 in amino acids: CASIKATVLPPITEAFF. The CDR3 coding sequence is TGTGCCAGCATCAAGGCGACCGTCCTCCCCCCCATCACTGAAGCTTTCTTT. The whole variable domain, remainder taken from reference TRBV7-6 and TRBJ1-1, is GAGVSQSPRYKVTKRGQDVALRCDPISGHVSLYWYRQALGQGPEFLTYFNYEAQQDKSGLPNDRFSAERPEGSISTLTIQRTEQRDSAMYRCASIKATVLPPITEAFFGQGTRLTVV.